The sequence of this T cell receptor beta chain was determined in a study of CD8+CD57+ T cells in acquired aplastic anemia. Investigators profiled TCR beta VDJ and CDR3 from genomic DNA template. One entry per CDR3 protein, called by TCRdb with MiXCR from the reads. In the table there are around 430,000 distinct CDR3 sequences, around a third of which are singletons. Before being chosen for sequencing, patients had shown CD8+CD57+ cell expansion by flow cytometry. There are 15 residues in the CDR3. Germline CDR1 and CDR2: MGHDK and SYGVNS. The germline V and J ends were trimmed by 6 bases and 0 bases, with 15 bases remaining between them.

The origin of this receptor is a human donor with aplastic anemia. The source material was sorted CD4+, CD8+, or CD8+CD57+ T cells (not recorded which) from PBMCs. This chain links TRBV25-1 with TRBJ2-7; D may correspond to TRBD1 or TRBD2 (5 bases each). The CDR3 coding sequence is TGTGCCAGCAGCCGAGGGACGGAGAGCTCCTACGAGCAGTACTTC. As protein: CASSRGTESSYEQYF.